The present entry profiles one T cell receptor (beta chain) with its context. No antigen is known for it. The data were taken from a study of vaccination and CD4 T cells after COVID-19. Study background: Convalescent donors: six male, four female; seven Caucasian, two Asian, one multiracial, two Hispanic. Ranging from 14 to 241, the interval between dose two and post-vaccine sampling had a median of 72 days.

V lost 2 bases and J 6 bases, leaving 14 bases between the germline ends. CDR3 length: 14 residues. Looked up from germline, CDR1 is MNHEY and CDR2 is SVGAGI. The treatment: roughly 10-day PBMC culture with coronavirus spike peptide pools or control peptides (ViraFEST assay). Researchers reported culturing around 2 million PBMCs per well with 8.5 to 10 IU/ml IL-2 and 10 ug/ml peptide pools. The Oncomine TCR Beta short-read assay was applied to DNA of cultured CD4+ T cells. TCRdb re-called the PCR reads through MiXCR, storing one row per CDR3 protein. Among around 12,000 distinct CDR3 sequences listed, approximately 37% were seen once.

This receptor was identified in a human donor with COVID-19. Sequencing was carried out using cultured CD4+ T cells from blood. V gene TRBV6-5 combines with J gene TRBJ2-7, with D possibly TRBD1 on 5 matching bases. For the CDR3, the DNA is TGTGCCAGCAGTTACAATTTCAGGGCCGGCGAGCAGTACTTC. Amino acids: CASSYNFRAGEQYF.